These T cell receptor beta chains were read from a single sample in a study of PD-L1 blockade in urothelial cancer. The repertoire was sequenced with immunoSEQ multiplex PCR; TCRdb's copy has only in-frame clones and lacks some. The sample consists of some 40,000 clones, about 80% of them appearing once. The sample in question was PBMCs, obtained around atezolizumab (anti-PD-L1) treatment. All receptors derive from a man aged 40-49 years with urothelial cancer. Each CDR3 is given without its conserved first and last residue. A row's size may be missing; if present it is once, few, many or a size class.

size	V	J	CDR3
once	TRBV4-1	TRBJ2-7	ASSPSGTAYYEQY
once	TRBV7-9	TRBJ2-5	ASSSPSQETQY
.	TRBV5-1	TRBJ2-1	ASRPVLAGYNEQF
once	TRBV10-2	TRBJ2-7	ASSGGMAGEQY
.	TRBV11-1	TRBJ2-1	ASEGGRPSEQF
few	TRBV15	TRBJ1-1	ATSRGGTGESEAF
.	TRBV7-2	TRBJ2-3	ASSPDSSQRTQY
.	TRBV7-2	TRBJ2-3	ASSVGLAGIDTQY
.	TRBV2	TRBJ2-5	ASSRDREETQY
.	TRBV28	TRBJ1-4	ASSPQTNEKLF
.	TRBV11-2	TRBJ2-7	ASSLDVGAYEQY
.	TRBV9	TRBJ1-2	ASSVEDRGWANYGYT
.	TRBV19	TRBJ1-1	ASSIVPGMNTEAF
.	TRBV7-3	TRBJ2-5	ASSLSGVETQY
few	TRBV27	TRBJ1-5	ASSSGGITPNQPQH
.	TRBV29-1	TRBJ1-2	SVTVGGKGGYT
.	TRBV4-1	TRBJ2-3	ASSQERLLSGTRTDTQY
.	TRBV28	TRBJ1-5	ASSDRGKQPQH
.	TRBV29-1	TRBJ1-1	SVESQTGRTEAF
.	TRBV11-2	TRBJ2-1	ASSPVPGGEQF
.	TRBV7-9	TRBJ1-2	ASSLTGGEYYGYT
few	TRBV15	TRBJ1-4	ATSTAGTGREKLF
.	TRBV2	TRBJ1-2	ASRAGAGGYGYT
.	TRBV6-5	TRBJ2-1	ASSQSGRNHNEQF
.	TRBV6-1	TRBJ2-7	ASSWGGGVGEQY
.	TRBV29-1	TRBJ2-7	SVEVALADEQY
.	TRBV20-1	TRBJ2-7	SARAREQY
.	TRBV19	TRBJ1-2	ASSSGDRATYGYT
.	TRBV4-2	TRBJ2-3	ASSQVGAGGPRGSDTQY
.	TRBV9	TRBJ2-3	ASSATSGSRDTQY
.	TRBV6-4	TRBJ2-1	ASSRTSGRVFNEQF
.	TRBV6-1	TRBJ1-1	ASRPEVLEAF
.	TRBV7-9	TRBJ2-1	ASSPRRDKYDEQF
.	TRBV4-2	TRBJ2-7	ASSQGTGKAYEQY
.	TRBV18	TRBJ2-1	ASSPRIDGSSYNEQF
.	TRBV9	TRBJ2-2	ASSLSYTGELF
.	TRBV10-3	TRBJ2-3	AIKPGAGADTQY
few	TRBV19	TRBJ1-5	ASTWQGDQPQH
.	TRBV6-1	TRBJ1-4	ASSEGTASEKLF
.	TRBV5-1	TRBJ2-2	ASTTGDNTGELF
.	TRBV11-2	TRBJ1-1	ASSSYRNTEAF
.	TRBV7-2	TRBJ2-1	ASSLSLAGNNEQF